The 17 T cell receptor beta chains below were found in one sample sequenced in a study of regulatory T cells in long-lasting Graves disease. Time point of the sample: newly diagnosed GD, antithyroid drugs for less than 3 months. Extracted RNA from PBMCs served as the source of the TCR library. Building of the TCR beta libraries involved iRepertoire HTBI primers and Arm-PCR of CDR3 regions. From the multiplex PCR reads, TCRdb called clonotypes with MiXCR, one entry per CDR3 protein. Of about 500,000 distinct CDR3 sequences in the sample, 12% were seen once. Another study also made use of these data, one on T cells in Graves' hyperthyroidism and ophthalmopathy.

The sample consisted of peripheral blood mononuclear cells (PBMCs), taken at new diagnosis, from a patient treated with antithyroid drugs. The receptors shown here come from a woman aged 25 to 39 with Graves disease.

This clonotype showed up many times. The chain has TRBV28 and TRBJ2-5, with D maybe TRBD2 (5 bases). CDR3 length equals 15 residues. Germline CDR1 MDHEN, CDR2 SYDVKM. The V end lost 3 bases, the J end lost 5 bases, and 16 bases lay between the germline ends. CDR3 amino acids: CASSLFPGSPETQYF. As DNA, the CDR3 is TGTGCCAGCAGTTTGTTTCCGGGGTCGCCGGAGACCCAGTACTTC.

This clonotype was seen many times. This rearrangement joins TRBV12-3 or TRBV12-4 to TRBJ1-5; no clear D. Trimming took off 2 bases at V and 1 base at J, with 9 bases between the two ends. The CDR3 is 15 residues long. The CDR3 DNA reads as TGTGCCAGCAGTTTAAACTGGGGAAGCAATCAGCCCCAGCATTTT. This codes for CASSLNWGSNQPQHF.

This clonotype was detected only a few times. V is TRBV6-1 and J is TRBJ1-1; a weak D match, TRBD1 (5 bases). The V gene lost 7 bases and the J gene lost 4 bases, with 16 bases spanning the gap. There are 14 residues in the CDR3. Germline V gives CDR1 MNHNS, CDR2 SASEGT. The CDR3 DNA follows: TGTGCCAGCAAGTTGACAGCCGGGAGCACTGAAGCTTTCTTT. Translated, it gives CASKLTAGSTEAFF.

This clonotype was counted ten times or more. This chain links TRBV12-3 or TRBV12-4 with TRBJ2-3; D gene unclear. V lost 5 bases and J 4 bases, leaving 7 bases between the germline ends. This CDR3 is built from 12 residues. CDR3 DNA sequence: TGTGCCAGCAGTCCGATGCCAGATACGCAGTATTTT. Residues: CASSPMPDTQYF.

The sample holds many counts of this clonotype. The chain joins TRBV12-3 or TRBV12-4 to TRBJ2-7; D remains unclear. The V and J ends lost 5 bases and 4 bases respectively, with 18 bases between them. The CDR3 runs 15 residues. The CDR3 protein is CASSGDQTPRYEQYF. Written as DNA, the CDR3 is TGTGCCAGCAGTGGGGATCAGACCCCCCGTTACGAGCAGTACTTC.

This clonotype was recorded many times. The chain combines TRBV6-1 with TRBJ2-7; 9 nucleotides match TRBD1. The CDR3 contains 15 residues. The germline V gene has CDR1 MNHNS and CDR2 SASEGT. The J segment lost 4 bases and the V segment lost 5 bases, leaving 9 bases of the junction unmatched. This CDR3 is CASSINRDRVYEQYF. The CDR3 DNA follows: TGTGCCAGCAGTATAAACCGGGACAGGGTATACGAGCAGTACTTC.

This clonotype was observed many times. The V and J genes are TRBV28 and TRBJ2-7; 8 bases agree with TRBD1. The CDR3 has 15 residues. J was trimmed by 2 bases and V by 4 bases; bases with no gene match: 7. Germline V lookup: CDR1 MDHEN, CDR2 SYDVKM. The CDR3 DNA reads as TGTGCCAGCAGTTCCGGTTGGACAGGGACCTACGAGCAGTACTTC. As protein: CASSSGWTGTYEQYF.

In this sample, this clonotype turned up many times. The chain couples TRBV27 to TRBJ1-3, with D uncertain. V lost 2 bases to trimming and J lost 4 bases, with 18 bases between them. Germline lookup yields CDR1 MNHEY and CDR2 SMNVEV (reference sequence). CDR3 length: 17 residues. CDR3 DNA: TGTGCCAGCAGTTTAAGTAGGAACACGGGCGGCGGAAACACCATATATTTT. As protein: CASSLSRNTGGGNTIYF.

This clonotype was recorded at least ten times. The V and J genes are TRBV12-3 or TRBV12-4 and TRBJ2-5; tentatively, D is TRBD2 (5 bases). V shed 5 bases and J shed 4 bases, with 11 bases lying between them. The CDR3 spans 13 residues. This CDR3 is CASSPTRRETQYF. The CDR3 coding sequence is TGTGCCAGCAGTCCTACTAGGCGAGAGACCCAGTACTTC.

This clonotype was observed at least ten times. The chain couples TRBV2 to TRBJ2-4; D possibly corresponds to TRBD1 (5 bases). CDR3 length: 15 residues. CDR1 SNHLY and CDR2 FYNNEI come from the germline V gene. V was clipped by 2 bases and J by 0 bases, with 8 bases between them. In DNA, the CDR3 is TGTGCCAGCAGTGAACTAGGGGTAGCCAAAAACATTCAGTACTTC. Amino acids: CASSELGVAKNIQYF.

This clonotype has ten or more counts. The DNA of the CDR3 is TGTGCCAGCAGGCCAACTGGGGTCTCTGGGGCCAACGTCCTGACTTTC. Its protein product is CASRPTGVSGANVLTF. The chain is built from TRBV7-9 and TRBJ2-6; D call uncertain. V lost 6 bases and J 0 bases, leaving 12 bases between the germline ends. The CDR3 is 16 amino acids. The germline V gene has CDR1 SEHNR and CDR2 FQNEAQ (reference sequence).

The chain uses TRBV7-9 and TRBJ1-5; 7 bases fit TRBD1. V was clipped by 4 bases and J by 4 bases; unmatched bases: 10. The germline gives CDR1 SEHNR, CDR2 FQNEAQ (reference sequence). CDR3 length: 16 residues. CDR3 bases: TGTGCCAGCAGCTCAGGGGGGGCTCTACTTAATCAGCCCCAGCATTTT. This sequence encodes CASSSGGALLNQPQHF.

This clonotype was seen only a few times. Given a much more abundant clone one base away, this may be a read error. The chain recombines TRBV9 with TRBJ2-1; 13 positions agree with TRBD2. Germline V gives CDR1 SGDLS, CDR2 YYNGEE. This CDR3 has 16 residues. J gave up 9 bases and V 2 bases, and 8 bases lay outside the gene matches. This CDR3 is CASSVLGLAGNSEQFF. As DNA, the CDR3 is TGTGCCAGCAGCGTCCTGGGACTAGCGGGAAACAGTGAGCAGTTCTTC.

The sample holds many counts of this clonotype. The chain carries TRBV5-1 and TRBJ1-1; D gene ambiguous. The CDR3 runs 16 residues. V gave up 0 bases and J gave up 1 base, with 13 bases separating them. Germline lookup yields CDR1 SGHRS and CDR2 YFSETQ. The CDR3 sequence: CASSLGLMNSNTEAFF. The CDR3 DNA reads TGCGCCAGCAGCTTGGGCCTCATGAACTCGAACACTGAAGCTTTCTTT.

The table lists this clonotype with many counts. The chain couples TRBV20-1 to TRBJ2-5; 14 bases map to TRBD2. This CDR3 contains 15 residues. With 3 bases clipped from V and 7 bases from J, the junction kept 7 bases outside the gene matches. The V gene's germline CDR1 is DFQATT and CDR2 SNEGSKA (reference sequence). DNA for the CDR3: TGCAGTGCTAGCTCGGGACTAGCGGGAGTGGGGACCCAGTACTTC. As protein: CSASSGLAGVGTQYF.

This clonotype has only a few counts. The rearrangement links TRBV7-3 to TRBJ1-1; no reliable D call. CDR1 is SGHTA, CDR2 FQGTGA, per germline. The CDR3 has 13 residues. V gave up 8 bases and J gave up 1 base, with 11 bases separating them. CDR3 in DNA: TGTGCCAGCGCCCGCAGCCCGAACACTGAAGCTTTCTTT. It encodes CASARSPNTEAFF.

This clonotype appeared many times. The chain couples TRBV5-6 to TRBJ2-7; the D is unclear. The CDR3 has 14 amino acids. Germline CDR1 reads SGHDT; CDR2 reads YYEEEE. Trimming took 2 bases from V and 5 from J, leaving 14 bases between them. The CDR3 sequence is CASSFALWYDEQYF. DNA for the CDR3: TGTGCCAGCAGCTTCGCACTCTGGTACGACGAGCAGTACTTC.